These 3 T cell receptor beta chains share one sample of origin, sequenced in a study of metastatic and nonmetastatic thyroid tumors. TCRdb re-analyzed the PCR reads using MiXCR. The table has roughly 30,000 clones, about 15% seen once. Thyroid surgery took place with no prior treatment in any patient. Input material: blood. All receptors come from a female donor with papillary thyroid cancer or a benign thyroid nodule (not recorded which). Some clones in this sample may be carry-over from other donors' samples.

This clone has a handful of counts. A much larger clone differs from this one at a single base, so this may be a read error. The genes are TRBV29-1 and TRBJ2-7; no clear D. The CDR3 is made up of 10 amino acids. CDR1 SQVTM and CDR2 ANQGSEA come from the germline V gene. With 5 bases removed from V and 6 bases from J, the gap between germline ends came to 8 bases. CDR3 region: CSVLTVEQYF. The CDR3 nucleotides are TGCAGCGTTCTCACAGTCGAGCAGTACTTC.

This clone has ten or more counts. This chain uses TRBV20-1 with TRBJ2-7; TRBD2 aligns across 8 bases. V lost 3 bases to trimming and J lost 7 bases; unmatched junction nucleotides: 17. CDR3 length: 16 residues. Per the germline V gene, CDR1 is DFQATT and CDR2 is SNEGSKA (reference sequence). CDR3 nucleotides: TGCAGTGCTAGCCTCCCGGGACTAGGGACCCTTTGGGAGCAGTACTTC. Its protein is CSASLPGLGTLWEQYF.

At least ten counts were recorded for this clone. This chain links TRBV20-1 with TRBJ1-1, with D possibly matching TRBD1 (5 bases). Germline V gene sequence: CDR1 DFQATT, CDR2 SNEGSKA (reference sequence). The CDR3 has 13 amino acids. Trimming removed 1 base from V and 2 bases from J, with 8 bases in between. The CDR3 DNA is TGCAGTGCTAGAGTAGGGGTTAACACTGAAGCTTTCTTT. It specifies CSARVGVNTEAFF.